The clone carrying this TCR delta chain was observed a handful of times. Antigen specificity is unknown. The CDR3 runs to 24 residues. Losses at the gene ends were 2 bases for V and 2 bases for J; bases not matched to a gene: 31. Germline V lookup: CDR1 TSWWSYY, CDR2 QGS. This record belongs to a study of human gamma delta and Vdelta1 T cells. TCRdb re-called the PCR reads through CATT. The table lists about 13,000 delta-chain clones, around 50% of them singletons. The TCR originated in a human donor in good health. Sequenced sample: Vdelta1 gamma-delta T cells from blood grown in culture (DOT cells). The rearrangement links TRDV1 to TRDJ1; TRDD2 agrees at 8 bases. The CDR3 sequence: CALGENSMDFLRLPREGWTDKLIF. CDR3 nucleotides: TGTGCTCTTGGGGAAAACTCCATGGACTTCCTACGATTACCTAGGGAAGGATGGACCGATAAACTCATCTTT.